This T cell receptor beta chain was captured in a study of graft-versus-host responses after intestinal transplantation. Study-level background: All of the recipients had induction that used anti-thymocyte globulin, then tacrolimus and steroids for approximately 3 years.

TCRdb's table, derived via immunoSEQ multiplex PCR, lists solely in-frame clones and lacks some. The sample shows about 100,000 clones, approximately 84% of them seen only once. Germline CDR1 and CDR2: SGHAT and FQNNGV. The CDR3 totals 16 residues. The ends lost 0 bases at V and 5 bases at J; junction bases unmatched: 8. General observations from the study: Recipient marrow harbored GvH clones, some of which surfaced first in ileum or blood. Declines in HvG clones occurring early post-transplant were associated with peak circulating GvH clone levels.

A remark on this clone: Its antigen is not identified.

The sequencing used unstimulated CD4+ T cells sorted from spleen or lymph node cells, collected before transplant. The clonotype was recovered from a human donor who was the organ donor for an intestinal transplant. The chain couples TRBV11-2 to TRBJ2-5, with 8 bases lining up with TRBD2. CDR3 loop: CASSLDRRGAVETQYF. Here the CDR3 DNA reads TGTGCCAGCAGCTTAGATAGGCGGGGGGCGGTGGAGACCCAGTACTTC.